The 13 T cell receptor beta chains given below trace back to one sample, sequenced in a study of blood T cell repertoires in COVID-19. Here immunoSEQ multiplex PCR was the method, and the copy in TCRdb shows in-frame clones only, minus some. The data show roughly 40,000 clones, about 78% seen once. Specimen: peripheral blood. The receptor source for this set is a man between 70 and 80 years old with active or convalescent COVID-19.

The J gene is TRBJ2-2, the V gene TRBV3-1 (or the pseudogene TRBV3-2); D may be TRBD1 (6 bases). From germline, CDR1 is LGHDT and CDR2 YNNKEL (reference sequence). This CDR3 is 16 amino acids long. Trimming stripped 4 bases from V and 8 bases from J, with 20 bases between. CDR3 bases: TGTGCCAGCAGCCCCTTAGGCAAGCAGGGGATAGGGGAGCTGTTTTTT. Protein sequence: CASSPLGKQGIGELFF.

This clone showed up just a few times. V is TRBV11-3 and J is TRBJ1-5, with a tentative D call TRBD1 (6 bases). This CDR3 is 13 amino acids long. V shed 5 bases and J shed 5 bases, with 10 bases lying between them. Germline V lookup: CDR1 SGHNT, CDR2 YENEEA. The CDR3 sequence: CASSVHRDQPQHF. CDR3 bases: TGTGCCAGCAGCGTCCACAGGGATCAGCCCCAGCATTTT. Full variable domain (outside the CDR3, taken from reference TRBV11-3 and TRBJ1-5): EAGVVQSPRYKIIEKKQPVAFWCNPISGHNTLYWYLQNLGQGPELLIRYENEEAVDDSQLPKDRFSAERLKGVDSTLKIQPAELGDSAVYLCASSVHRDQPQHFGDGTRLSIL.

This sequence joins TRBV6-5 and TRBJ1-1; D unresolved. V lost 8 bases and J 2 bases, leaving 12 bases between the germline ends. CDR1 and CDR2 (germline): MNHEY, SVGAGI. This CDR3 spans 13 amino acids. The CDR3 here is CASDHSRNTEAFF. The CDR3 bases are TGTGCCAGCGACCACAGTAGAAACACTGAAGCTTTCTTT.

In its sample, this clone was seen once. The chain has TRBV5-5 and TRBJ2-1, with TRBD1 identical over 10 bases. This CDR3 has 15 amino acids. Germline CDR1 SGHKS, CDR2 YYEKEE (reference sequence). With V trimmed by 4 bases and J by 7 bases, 8 bases remained unmatched. The CDR3 nucleotides are TGTGCCAGCAGCCTCCGGGACAGGGGAGGGAATGAGCAGTTCTTC. As protein: CASSLRDRGGNEQFF.

The V call is TRBV30, the J call TRBJ2-3; 12 positions agree with TRBD2. Trimming removed 7 bases from V and 6 bases from J; junction bases left unmatched: 8. CDR1 GTSNPN and CDR2 SVGIG come from the germline V gene (reference sequence). This CDR3 contains 14 residues. CDR3 sequence (DNA): TGTGCCTTGGGAGGCCTAGCGGGAGGGGATACGCAGTATTTT. As protein: CALGGLAGGDTQYF.

This sequence joins TRBV11-2 and TRBJ1-2; 8 bases are a match to TRBD1. Trimming at V came to 4 bases and at J to 6 bases, leaving 1 base not matched to a gene. CDR1 SGHAT and CDR2 FQNNGV come from the germline V gene. CDR3 length: 12 residues. CDR3: CASSSQGDGYTF. CDR3 DNA: TGTGCCAGCAGCTCACAGGGGGATGGCTACACCTTC. Full variable domain (remainder filled in from reference TRBV11-2 and TRBJ1-2): EAGVAQSPRYKIIEKRQSVAFWCNPISGHATLYWYQQILGQGPKLLIQFQNNGVVDDSQLPKDRFSAERLKGVDSTLKIQPAKLEDSAVYLCASSSQGDGYTFGSGTRLTVV.

V is TRBV7-9 and J is TRBJ1-4; D is unclear. CDR3 length equals 17 residues. The germline gives CDR1 SEHNR, CDR2 FQNEAQ (reference sequence). V was shortened by 0 bases and J by 5 bases, with 16 bases between the two germline ends. CDR3 loop: CASSLAYSSERNEKLFF. The CDR3 DNA reads TGTGCCAGCAGCTTAGCCTATTCCTCAGAGAGGAATGAAAAACTGTTTTTT.

The chain uses TRBV7-9 and TRBJ2-2; TRBD1 is a possible D gene (6 bases). CDR3 length: 16 residues. Germline CDR1 reads SEHNR; CDR2 reads FQNEAQ (reference sequence). The V gene lost 4 bases and the J gene lost 3 bases, with 15 bases spanning the gap. The CDR3 nucleotides are TGTGCCAGCAGCTCCTCCTGGGACATCCACACCGGGGAGCTGTTTTTT. Its translation: CASSSSWDIHTGELFF.

V and J are TRBV10-1 and TRBJ2-6; maybe TRBD2 (6 bases). This CDR3 spans 18 amino acids. Germline CDR1 WNHNN, CDR2 SYGVQD (reference sequence). V dropped 8 bases and J dropped 3 bases, with 23 bases sitting between them. CDR3 coding DNA: TGCGCCAGCTGTAATGGGGACTGGGGGTTGGGTGGGGCCAACGTCCTGACTTTC. Its protein is CASCNGDWGLGGANVLTF.

V is TRBV2 and J is TRBJ2-2, with 7 bases lining up with TRBD1. The V and J ends lost 7 bases and 9 bases, in that order; junction bases with no gene match: 11. Germline V gene lookup returns CDR1 SNHLY and CDR2 FYNNEI. CDR3 length: 14 amino acids. The CDR3, as DNA: TGTGCCAGCACGGGGACAGAAAGGGAAAGGGAGCTGTTTTTT. Residues: CASTGTERERELFF.

V and J are TRBV2 and TRBJ1-4; possible D gene TRBD1, 5 bases. V dropped 4 bases and J dropped 6 bases, with 9 bases sitting between them. Germline V gives CDR1 SNHLY, CDR2 FYNNEI. This CDR3 has 13 amino acids. The DNA for the CDR3 is TGTGCCAGCAGTGGGGGCAGGGATGAAAAACTGTTTTTT. Translation gives CASSGGRDEKLFF.

This chain uses TRBV6-6 with TRBJ2-3; possible D gene TRBD2, 7 bases. The V end lost 10 bases, the J end lost 1 base, and 15 bases lay between the germline ends. This CDR3 region has 14 residues. The germline V gene has CDR1 MNHNY and CDR2 SVGAGI (reference sequence). In nucleotides, the CDR3 is TGTGCCACTCTCGGGGGGCCCGGCACAGATACGCAGTATTTT. This sequence encodes CATLGGPGTDTQYF.

The genes are TRBV3-1 (or the pseudogene TRBV3-2) and TRBJ2-3; the D gene is possibly TRBD1 (5 bases). Germline V gene sequence: CDR1 LGHDT, CDR2 YNNKEL (reference sequence). This CDR3 contains 12 residues. The germline V and J ends were trimmed by 11 bases and 8 bases, with 17 bases remaining between them. CDR3: CAAAQGSSTQYF. The CDR3 DNA reads as TGTGCCGCGGCCCAGGGATCCAGTACGCAGTATTTT.